This T cell receptor (beta chain) was identified in a study of CD8 T cells in ankylosing spondylitis. Trimming shortened V by 0 bases and J by 4 bases, and 18 bases separated the two germline ends. Germline-derived CDR1 and CDR2 are MNHEY and SVGAGI. This CDR3 is 17 amino acids long. There are many counts of this clonotype. Antigen specificity is unknown. Findings and limits, study-wide: A TCR beta motif of seven or eight highly homologous variants appeared characteristic of ankylosing spondylitis blood. Researchers reportedly found disease-linked clones significantly enriched in matched ankylosing spondylitis synovial fluid.

TCR beta libraries were made by quantitative 5'-RACE with molecular barcodes. TCRdb re-derived calls from the 5' RACE reads in MiXCR, one entry per CDR3 protein. The table includes approximately 520,000 distinct CDR3 sequences, about 5.4% detected once. This TCR was recovered from a male donor with ankylosing spondylitis. The chain combines TRBV6-5 with TRBJ1-1; D may be TRBD1 (6 bases). The sample comprised blood, either unsorted or a sorted T cell fraction (not recorded which). The CDR3 nucleotides are TGTGCCAGCAGTTACTCCGGGGGGAGGGGAGGGGGCACTGAAGCTTTCTTT. Translated: CASSYSGGRGGGTEAFF.